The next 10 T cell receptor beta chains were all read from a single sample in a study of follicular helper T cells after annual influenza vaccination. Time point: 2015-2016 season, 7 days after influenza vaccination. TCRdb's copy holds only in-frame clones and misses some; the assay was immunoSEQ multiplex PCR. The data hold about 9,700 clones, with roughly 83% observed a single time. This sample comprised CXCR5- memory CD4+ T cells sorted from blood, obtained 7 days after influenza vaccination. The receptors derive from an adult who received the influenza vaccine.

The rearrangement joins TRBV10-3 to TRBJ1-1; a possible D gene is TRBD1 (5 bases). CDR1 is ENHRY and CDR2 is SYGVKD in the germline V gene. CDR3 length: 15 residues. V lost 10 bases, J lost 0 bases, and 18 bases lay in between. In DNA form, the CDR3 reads TGTGCCAACCCAGAAACGGGACGTATGAACACTGAAGCTTTCTTT. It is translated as CANPETGRMNTEAFF.

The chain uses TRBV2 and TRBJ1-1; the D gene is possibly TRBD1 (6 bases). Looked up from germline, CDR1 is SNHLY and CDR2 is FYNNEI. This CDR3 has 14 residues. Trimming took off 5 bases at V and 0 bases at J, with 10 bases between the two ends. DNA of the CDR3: TGTGCCAGCAGTCGGACAGCATTGAACACTGAAGCTTTCTTT. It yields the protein CASSRTALNTEAFF.

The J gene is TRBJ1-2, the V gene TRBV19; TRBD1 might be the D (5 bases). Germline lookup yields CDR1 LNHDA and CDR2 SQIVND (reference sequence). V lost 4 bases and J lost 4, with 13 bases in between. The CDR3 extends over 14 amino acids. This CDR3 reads CASSRTRLGYGYTF. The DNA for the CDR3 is TGTGCCAGTAGTAGGACAAGGCTGGGCTATGGCTACACCTTC.

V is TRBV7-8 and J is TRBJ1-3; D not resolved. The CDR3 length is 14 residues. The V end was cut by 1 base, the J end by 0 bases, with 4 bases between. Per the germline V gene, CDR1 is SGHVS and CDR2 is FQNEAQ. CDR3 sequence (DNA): TGTGCCAGCAGCTTAGTTAGCTCTGGAAACACCATATATTTT. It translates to CASSLVSSGNTIYF.

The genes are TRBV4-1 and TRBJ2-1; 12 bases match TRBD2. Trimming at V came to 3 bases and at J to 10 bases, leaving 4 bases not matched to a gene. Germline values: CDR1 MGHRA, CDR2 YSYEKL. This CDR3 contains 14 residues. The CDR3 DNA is TGCGCCAGCAGCCATAGGACTAGCGGGGACGAGCAGTTCTTC. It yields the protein CASSHRTSGDEQFF.

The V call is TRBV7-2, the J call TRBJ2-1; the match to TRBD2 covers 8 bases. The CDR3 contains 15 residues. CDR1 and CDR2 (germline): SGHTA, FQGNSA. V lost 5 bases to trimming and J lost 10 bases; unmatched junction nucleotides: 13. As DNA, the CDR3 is TGTGCCAGCAGCCCCGCGGGACTAGGATCCCTGGAGCAGTTCTTC. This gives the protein CASSPAGLGSLEQFF.

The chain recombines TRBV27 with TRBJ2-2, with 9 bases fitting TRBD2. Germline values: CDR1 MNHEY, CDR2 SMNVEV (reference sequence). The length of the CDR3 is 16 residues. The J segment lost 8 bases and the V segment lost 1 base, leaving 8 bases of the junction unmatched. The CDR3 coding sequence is TGTGCCAGCAGTTTATTCGGGACTAGCAATCCTGGGGAGCTGTTTTTT. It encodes CASSLFGTSNPGELFF.

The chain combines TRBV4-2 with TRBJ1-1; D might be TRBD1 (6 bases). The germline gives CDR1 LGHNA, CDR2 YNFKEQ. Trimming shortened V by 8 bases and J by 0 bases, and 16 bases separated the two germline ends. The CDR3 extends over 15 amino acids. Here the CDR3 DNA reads TGTGCCAGCGCCGCAGGGGACCTCATGAACACTGAAGCTTTCTTT. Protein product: CASAAGDLMNTEAFF.

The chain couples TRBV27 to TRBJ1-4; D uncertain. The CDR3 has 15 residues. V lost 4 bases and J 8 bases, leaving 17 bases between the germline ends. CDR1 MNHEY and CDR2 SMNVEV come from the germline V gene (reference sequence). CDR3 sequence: CASSYRRSVDEKLFF. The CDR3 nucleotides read TGTGCCAGCAGTTACCGTCGGAGCGTCGACGAAAAACTGTTTTTT.

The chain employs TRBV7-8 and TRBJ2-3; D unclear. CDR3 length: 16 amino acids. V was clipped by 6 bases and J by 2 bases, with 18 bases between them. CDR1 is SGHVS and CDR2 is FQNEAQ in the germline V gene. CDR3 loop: CASSPPSTPTTDTQYF. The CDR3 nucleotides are TGTGCCAGCAGTCCCCCCAGTACCCCCACCACAGATACGCAGTATTTT.